Each of the 2 T cell receptor beta chains below was sequenced from the same sample in a study of cytomegalovirus exposure and HLA in healthy donors. 13 Jbeta primers and 60 Vbeta primers were used for the PCR. Profiling relied on immunoSEQ multiplex PCR, and the TCRdb table lists in-frame clones only, not all of them. Among about 99,000 clones, 79% were seen once, and the ten largest hold about 4.1%. Sequenced input: PBMCs. These receptors were taken from a man in his fifties in good health and CMV-seropositive.

This chain links TRBV6-1 with TRBJ2-7; 7 nucleotides match TRBD2. CDR1 is MNHNS, CDR2 SASEGT, per germline. The trim removed 6 bases at V and 4 bases at J, leaving 9 bases unmatched. This CDR3 comprises 14 residues. CDR3 protein: CASRTSGKKYEQYF. CDR3 DNA: TGTGCCAGCAGGACCAGCGGGAAAAAGTACGAGCAGTACTTC.

The CDR3 region is CASMVGTGAYEQYF. The CDR3 DNA sequence: TGTGCCAGCATGGTAGGGACAGGGGCCTACGAGCAGTACTTC. The rearrangement uses TRBV28 and TRBJ2-7; TRBD1 agrees at 10 bases. Germline CDR1 is MDHEN and CDR2 is SYDVKM. The length of the CDR3 is 14 residues. V lost 7 bases and J lost 2; bases outside the gene matches: 5.